This entry concerns a single TCR beta chain. Its antigen remains unknown. This CDR3 contains 15 residues. V lost 0 bases and J lost 0, with 9 bases in between. Germline V gene data show CDR1 as SGDLS and CDR2 as YYNGEE. This sample was taken from a study of T cell responses to AZD1222 COVID-19 vaccine. Whole-study results and caveats: Close to half of all spike-specific TCRs reportedly target regions of the variants that are unmutated. Only a handful of individuals given AZD1222 were seropositive at baseline. The donors showed a predominance of white British ancestry and of females, with possible underestimation of clonal diversity.

The repertoire was sequenced with immunoSEQ multiplex PCR; TCRdb's copy has only in-frame clones and lacks some. The sample lists roughly 150,000 clones; around 90% were seen once. The chain uses TRBV9 and TRBJ1-2, with D unresolved. The input for sequencing was peripheral blood, taken on day 0 of AZD1222 vaccination. The source is an adult in good health. This CDR3 reads CASSVERGPNYGYTF. In nucleotides, the CDR3 is TGTGCCAGCAGCGTAGAACGCGGGCCTAACTATGGCTACACCTTC.